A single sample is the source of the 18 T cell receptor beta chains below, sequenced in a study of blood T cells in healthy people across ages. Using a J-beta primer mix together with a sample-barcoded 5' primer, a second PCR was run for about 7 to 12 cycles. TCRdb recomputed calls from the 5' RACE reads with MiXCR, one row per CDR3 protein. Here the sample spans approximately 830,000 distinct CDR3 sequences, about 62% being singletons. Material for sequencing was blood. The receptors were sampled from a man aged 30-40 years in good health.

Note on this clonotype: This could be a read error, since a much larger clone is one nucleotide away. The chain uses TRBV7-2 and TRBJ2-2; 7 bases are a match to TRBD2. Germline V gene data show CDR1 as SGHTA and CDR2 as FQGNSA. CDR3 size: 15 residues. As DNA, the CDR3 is TGTGCCAGCAACTTAGTGGGGGGGATAGCCGGGGAGCTGTTTTTT. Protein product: CASNLVGGIAGELFF.

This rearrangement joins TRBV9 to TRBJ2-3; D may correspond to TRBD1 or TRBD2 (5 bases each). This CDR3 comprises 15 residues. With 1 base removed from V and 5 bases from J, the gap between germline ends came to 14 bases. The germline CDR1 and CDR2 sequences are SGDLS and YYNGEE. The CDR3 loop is CASSVRRGVGDTQYF. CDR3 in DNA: TGTGCCAGCAGCGTAAGACGAGGGGTGGGAGATACGCAGTATTTT. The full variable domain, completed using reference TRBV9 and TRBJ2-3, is DSGVTQTPKHLITATGQRVTLRCSPRSGDLSVYWYQQSLDQGLQFLIQYYNGEERAKGNILERFSAQQFPDLHSELNLSSLELGDSALYFCASSVRRGVGDTQYFGPGTRLTVL.

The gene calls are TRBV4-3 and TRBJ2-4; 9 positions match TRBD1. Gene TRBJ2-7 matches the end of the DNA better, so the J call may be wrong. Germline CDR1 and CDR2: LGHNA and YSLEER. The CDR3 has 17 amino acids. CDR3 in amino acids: CASSVDRDRANLYEQYF. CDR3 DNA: TGCGCCAGCAGCGTAGACCGGGACAGGGCGAACCTTTACGAGCAGTACTTC.

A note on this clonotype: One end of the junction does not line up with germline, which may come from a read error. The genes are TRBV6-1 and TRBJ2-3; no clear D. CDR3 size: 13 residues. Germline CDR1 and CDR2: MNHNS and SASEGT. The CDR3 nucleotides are TGTGCCGGCAGTGGGTTTGGCTCGGATACGCAGTATTTT. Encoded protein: CAGSGFGSDTQYF.

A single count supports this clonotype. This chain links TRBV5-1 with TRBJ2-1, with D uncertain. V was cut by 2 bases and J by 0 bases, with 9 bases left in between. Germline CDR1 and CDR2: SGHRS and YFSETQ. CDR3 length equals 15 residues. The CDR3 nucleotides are TGCGCCAGCAGCTTCAATCAAGCCTCCTACAATGAGCAGTTCTTC. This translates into CASSFNQASYNEQFF.

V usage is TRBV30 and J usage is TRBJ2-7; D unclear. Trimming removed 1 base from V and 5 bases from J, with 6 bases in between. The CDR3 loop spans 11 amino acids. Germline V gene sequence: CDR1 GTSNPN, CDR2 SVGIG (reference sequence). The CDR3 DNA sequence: TGTGCCTGGAGTGACGGAAACGAGCAGTACTTC. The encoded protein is CAWSDGNEQYF.

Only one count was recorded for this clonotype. CDR3 DNA: TGTGCGAGTGTGCGGGGGGATACGCAGTATTTT. Its protein product is CASVRGDTQYF. The chain is built from TRBV6-2 or TRBV6-3 and TRBJ2-3; 7 bases line up with TRBD2. The germline V gene encodes CDR1 MNHEY and CDR2 SVGEGT. This CDR3 has 11 residues.

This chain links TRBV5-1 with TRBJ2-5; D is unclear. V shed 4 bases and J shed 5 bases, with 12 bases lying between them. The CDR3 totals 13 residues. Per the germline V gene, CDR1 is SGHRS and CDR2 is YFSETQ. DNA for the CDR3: TGCGCCAGCAGCCGAGAACCTTCGGAGACCCAGTACTTC. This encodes CASSREPSETQYF.

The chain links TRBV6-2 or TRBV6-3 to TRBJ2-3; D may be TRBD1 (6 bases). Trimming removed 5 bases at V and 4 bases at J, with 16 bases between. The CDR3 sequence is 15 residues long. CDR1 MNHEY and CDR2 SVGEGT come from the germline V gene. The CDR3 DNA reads TGTGCCAGCAGTACCGGACAGAGGGTAGCAGATACGCAGTATTTT. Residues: CASSTGQRVADTQYF.

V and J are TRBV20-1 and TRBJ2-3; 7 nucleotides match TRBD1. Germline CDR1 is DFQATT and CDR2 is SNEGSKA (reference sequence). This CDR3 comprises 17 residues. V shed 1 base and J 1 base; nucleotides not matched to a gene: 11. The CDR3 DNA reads TGCAGTGCTAGAGGCCTCATCAGGGGGATCGGCACAGATACGCAGTATTTT. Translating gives CSARGLIRGIGTDTQYF.

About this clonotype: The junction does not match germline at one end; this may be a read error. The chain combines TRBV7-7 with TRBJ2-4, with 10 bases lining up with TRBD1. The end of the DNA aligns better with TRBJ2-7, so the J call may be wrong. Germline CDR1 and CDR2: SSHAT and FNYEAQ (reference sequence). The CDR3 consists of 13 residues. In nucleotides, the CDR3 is TGTGCTAGCAGCGCCGGACAGGGGGACGAGCAGTACTTC. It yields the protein CASSAGQGDEQYF.

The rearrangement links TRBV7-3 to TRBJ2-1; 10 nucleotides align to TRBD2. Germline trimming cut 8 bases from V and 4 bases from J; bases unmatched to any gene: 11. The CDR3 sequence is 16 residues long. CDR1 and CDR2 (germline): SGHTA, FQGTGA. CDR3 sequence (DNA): TGTGCCAGCTCCCAAACCAGCGGGGGGGCATACAATGAGCAGTTCTTC. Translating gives CASSQTSGGAYNEQFF.

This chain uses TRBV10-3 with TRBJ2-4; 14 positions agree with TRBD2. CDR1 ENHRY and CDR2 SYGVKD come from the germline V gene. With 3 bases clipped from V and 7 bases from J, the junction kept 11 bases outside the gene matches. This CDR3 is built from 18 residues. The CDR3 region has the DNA TGTGCCATCAGTGAAACCCTCAGACTAGCGGGGGGGCTGAACATTCAGTACTTC. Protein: CAISETLRLAGGLNIQYF.

The CDR3 DNA sequence: TGTGCCAGCTCAGAGGGACACAGGTGGCCCTACGAGCAGTACTTC. Translation gives CASSEGHRWPYEQYF. The chain combines TRBV18 with TRBJ2-4; D might be TRBD1 (6 bases). The DNA end is more similar to TRBJ2-7, so the J call may be wrong. There are 15 residues in the CDR3. Germline-derived CDR1 and CDR2 are KGHSH and LQKENI.

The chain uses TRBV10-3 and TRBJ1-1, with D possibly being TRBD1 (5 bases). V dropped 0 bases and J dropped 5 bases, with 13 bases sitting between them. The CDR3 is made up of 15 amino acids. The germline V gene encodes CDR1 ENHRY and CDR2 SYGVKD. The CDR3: CAISESEGWGTEAFF. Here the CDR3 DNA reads TGTGCCATCAGTGAGTCCGAGGGGTGGGGGACTGAAGCTTTCTTT.

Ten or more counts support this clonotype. CDR3 bases: TGTGCCAGCAGCCTACAGGGACAGGCCTCTGGGGCCAACGTCCTGACTTTC. Translated, it gives CASSLQGQASGANVLTF. The chain recombines TRBV7-3 with TRBJ2-6, with 8 nucleotides matching TRBD1. The CDR3 spans 17 residues. Germline V gene sequence: CDR1 SGHTA, CDR2 FQGTGA. Trimming took 5 bases from V and 0 from J; bases not matched to a gene: 6.

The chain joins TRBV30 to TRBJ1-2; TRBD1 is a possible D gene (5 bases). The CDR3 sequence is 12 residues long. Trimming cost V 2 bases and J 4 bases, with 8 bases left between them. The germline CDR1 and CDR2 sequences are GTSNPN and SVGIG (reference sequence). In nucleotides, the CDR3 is TGTGCCTGGAGTAGACAGAGCTATGGCTACACCTTC. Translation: CAWSRQSYGYTF.

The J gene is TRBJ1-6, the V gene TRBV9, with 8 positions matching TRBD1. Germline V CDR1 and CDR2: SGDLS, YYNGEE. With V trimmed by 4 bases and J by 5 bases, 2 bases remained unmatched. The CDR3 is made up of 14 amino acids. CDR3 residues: CASSKGQDNSPLHF. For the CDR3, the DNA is TGTGCCAGCAGCAAGGGACAGGATAATTCACCCCTCCACTTT.